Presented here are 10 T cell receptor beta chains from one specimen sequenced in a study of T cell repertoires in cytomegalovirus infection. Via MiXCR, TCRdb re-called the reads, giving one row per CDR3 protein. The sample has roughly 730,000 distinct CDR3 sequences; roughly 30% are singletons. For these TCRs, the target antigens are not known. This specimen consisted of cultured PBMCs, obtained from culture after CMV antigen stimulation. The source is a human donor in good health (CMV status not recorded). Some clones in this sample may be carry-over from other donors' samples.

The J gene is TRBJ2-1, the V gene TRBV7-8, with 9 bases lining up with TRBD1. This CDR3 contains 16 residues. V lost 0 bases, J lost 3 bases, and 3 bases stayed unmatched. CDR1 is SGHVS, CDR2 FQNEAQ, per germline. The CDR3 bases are TGTGCCAGCAGCTTAGCTGTGACAGGGGGCTACAATGAGCAGTTCTTC. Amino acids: CASSLAVTGGYNEQFF.

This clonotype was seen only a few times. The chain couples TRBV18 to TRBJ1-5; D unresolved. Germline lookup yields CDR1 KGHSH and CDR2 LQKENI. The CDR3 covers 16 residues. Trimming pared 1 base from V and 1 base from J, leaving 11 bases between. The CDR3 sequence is CASSPRGDRSNQPQHF. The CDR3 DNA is TGTGCCAGCTCACCACGAGGAGATCGGAGCAATCAGCCCCAGCATTTT.

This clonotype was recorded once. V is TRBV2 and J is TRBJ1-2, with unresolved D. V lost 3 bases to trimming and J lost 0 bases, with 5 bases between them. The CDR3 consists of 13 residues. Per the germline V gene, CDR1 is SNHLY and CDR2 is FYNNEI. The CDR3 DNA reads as TGTGCCAGCAGTGACAGGACTAACTATGGCTACACCTTC. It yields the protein CASSDRTNYGYTF.

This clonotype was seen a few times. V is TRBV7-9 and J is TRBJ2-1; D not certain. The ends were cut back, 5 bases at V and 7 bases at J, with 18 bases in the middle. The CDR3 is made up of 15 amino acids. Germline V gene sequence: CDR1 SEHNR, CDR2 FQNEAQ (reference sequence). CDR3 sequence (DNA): TGTGCCAGCAGCCACAGCCCCCCTCGTGGAAATGAGCAGTTCTTC. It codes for CASSHSPPRGNEQFF. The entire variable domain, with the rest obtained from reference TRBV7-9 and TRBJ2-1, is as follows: DTGVSQNPRHKITKRGQNVTFRCDPISEHNRLYWYRQTLGQGPEFLTYFQNEAQLEKSRLLSDRFSAERPKGSFSTLEIQRTEQGDSAMYLCASSHSPPRGNEQFFGPGTRLTVL.

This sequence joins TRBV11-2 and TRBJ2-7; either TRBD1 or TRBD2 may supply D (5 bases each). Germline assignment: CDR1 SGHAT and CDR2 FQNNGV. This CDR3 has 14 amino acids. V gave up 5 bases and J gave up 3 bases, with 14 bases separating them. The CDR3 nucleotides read TGTGCCAGCAGCCCCCGGGACCCTAACTACGAGCAGTACTTC. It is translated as CASSPRDPNYEQYF.

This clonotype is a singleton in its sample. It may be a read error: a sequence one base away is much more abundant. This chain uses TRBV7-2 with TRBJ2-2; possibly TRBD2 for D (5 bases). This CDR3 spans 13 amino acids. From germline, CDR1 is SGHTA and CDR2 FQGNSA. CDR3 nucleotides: TGTGCCAGCAGGACTAAGAACACCGGGGAGCTGATTTTT. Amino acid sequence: CASRTKNTGELIF.

The CDR3: CASSRGWGQNTEAFF. The CDR3 DNA sequence: TGTGCCAGCAGCCGAGGGTGGGGACAGAACACTGAAGCTTTCTTT. The chain uses TRBV7-6 and TRBJ1-1, with TRBD1 as a possible D gene (6 bases). The CDR3 has 15 amino acids. The germline V gene has CDR1 SGHVS and CDR2 FNYEAQ. V was clipped by 5 bases and J by 1 base, with 14 bases between them.

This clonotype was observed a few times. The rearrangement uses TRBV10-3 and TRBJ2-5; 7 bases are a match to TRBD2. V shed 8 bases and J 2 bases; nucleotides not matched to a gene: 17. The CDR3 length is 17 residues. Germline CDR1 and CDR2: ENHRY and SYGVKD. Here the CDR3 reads CAIGQGAGEIGQETQYF. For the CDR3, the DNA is TGTGCCATCGGCCAAGGGGCGGGAGAGATCGGGCAAGAGACCCAGTACTTC.

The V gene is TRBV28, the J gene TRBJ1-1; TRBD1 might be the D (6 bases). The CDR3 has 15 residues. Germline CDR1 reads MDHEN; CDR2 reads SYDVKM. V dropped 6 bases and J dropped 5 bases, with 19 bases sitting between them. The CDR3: CASSFYLKGGTEAFF. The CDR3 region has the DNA TGTGCCAGCAGCTTCTACCTCAAAGGGGGGACTGAAGCTTTCTTT.

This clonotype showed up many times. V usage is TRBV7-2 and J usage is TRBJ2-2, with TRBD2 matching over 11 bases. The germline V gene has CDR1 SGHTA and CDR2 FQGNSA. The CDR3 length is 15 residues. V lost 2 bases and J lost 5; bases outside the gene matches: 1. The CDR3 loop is CASSLLAGGTGELFF. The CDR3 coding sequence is TGTGCCAGCAGCTTATTAGCGGGGGGGACCGGGGAGCTGTTTTTT.